This T cell receptor (beta chain) was found in a study of cytomegalovirus exposure and HLA in healthy donors. CDR1 is MNHNY, CDR2 SVGAGI, per germline (reference sequence). Trimming left V 5 bases short and J 7 bases short, with 20 bases between. The CDR3 is made up of 16 amino acids. With respect to this clone: Antigen unknown.

Use of 60 Vbeta and 13 Jbeta primers characterized the PCR. Profiled with immunoSEQ multiplex PCR; TCRdb holds only in-frame clones, not every one. Here the sample spans over 150,000 clones, 80% being singletons. General study points: The study recorded 150 to 200 TCR beta chains that were cytomegalovirus-associated. By a later analysis, the bulk of CMV-associated TCR beta chains appeared HLA-restricted.

Sequencing was done on a sample of PBMCs. The chain joins TRBV6-6 to TRBJ1-4; no firm D call. The TCR originated in a boy younger than 18 in good health and CMV-seronegative. The CDR3 region has the DNA TGTGCCAGCAGTCATTTTGCGAGGGCCTATGGTGAAAAACTGTTTTTT. It encodes CASSHFARAYGEKLFF.